These T cell receptor beta chains were read from a single sample in a study of T cell clones after liver transplantation. TCRdb's copy holds only in-frame clones and misses some; the assay was immunoSEQ multiplex PCR. Of approximately 71,000 clones listed, 80% to 95% were seen once; the top ten hold 0.9% to 1%. Sequences were derived from CD4+ T cells from blood, sampled less than 28 months after liver transplant. Receptors were obtained from a human patient who received a liver transplant. These T cells may partly come from the graft donor. Each CDR3 is given with its conserved first and last residue. A D gene is named only where the DNA matches it firmly.

V: TRBV6-1
J: TRBJ2-7
D: .
DNA: TGTGCCAGCAGTGCGCAGACTTACGAGCAGTACTTC
CDR3: CASSAQTYEQYF

V: TRBV5-1
J: TRBJ1-2
D: .
DNA: TGCGCCAGCAGCTTGGAGCCAGGAGTACGGCTCACCTTC
CDR3: CASSLEPGVRLTF

V: TRBV11-1
J: TRBJ2-1
D: TRBD1
DNA: TGTGCCAGCAGCACGACAGGGGCGAACTCCTACAATGAGCAGTTCTTC
CDR3: CASSTTGANSYNEQFF

V: TRBV10-1
J: TRBJ2-1
D: .
DNA: TGCGCCAGCAGTGAGTCGACGCCCATGAATGAGCAGTTCTTC
CDR3: CASSESTPMNEQFF

V: TRBV6-5
J: TRBJ1-3
D: .
DNA: TGTGCCAGCAGCCAAAGGGGATCTGGAAACACCATATATTTT
CDR3: CASSQRGSGNTIYF

V: TRBV28
J: TRBJ2-1
D: TRBD2
DNA: TGTGCCAGCAGTCCTAACTCGGGACTAGCGGGAGGGTACAATGAGCAGTTCTTC
CDR3: CASSPNSGLAGGYNEQFF

V: TRBV6-5
J: TRBJ2-1
D: TRBD2
DNA: TGTGCCAGCAGTTACTCGGGGGGAGGGCCCTACAATGAGCAGTTCTTC
CDR3: CASSYSGGGPYNEQFF

V: TRBV6-1
J: TRBJ2-7
D: TRBD1
DNA: TGTGCCAGCTCCAGGGGGACAGGAACCTACGAGCAGTACTTC
CDR3: CASSRGTGTYEQYF

V: TRBV5-4
J: TRBJ1-1
D: .
DNA: TGTGCCAGCAGTCCGGGCGGGACGAAGAACACTGAAGCTTTCTTT
CDR3: CASSPGGTKNTEAFF

V: TRBV4-1
J: TRBJ2-3
D: .
DNA: TGCGCCAGCAGCCAAATCACGGGCCCCCTCAATACGCAGTATTTT
CDR3: CASSQITGPLNTQYF